Listed here are 3 T cell receptor beta chains from one sample, sequenced in a study of cytomegalovirus exposure and HLA in healthy donors. Amplification used 60 Vbeta primers and 13 Jbeta primers. Using immunoSEQ multiplex PCR, the repertoire was profiled, and TCRdb retains in-frame clones only, with some absent. This sample has 110,000 or so clones; 76% occur once, and the top ten carry approximately 7.7%. The specimen sequenced was PBMCs. The receptors were gathered from a woman aged 45-65 years in good health and CMV-seropositive.

The chain links TRBV27 to TRBJ2-1; TRBD2 matches at 8 bases. In germline, CDR1 is MNHEY, CDR2 SMNVEV (reference sequence). V shed 4 bases and J 5 bases; nucleotides not matched to a gene: 7. The CDR3 consists of 15 residues. CDR3 DNA sequence: TGTGCCAGCAGTTGGGCGGGAGGCCCCCACAATGAGCAGTTCTTC. Protein sequence: CASSWAGGPHNEQFF.

The CDR3 DNA follows: TGTGCCAGCTCATCAGACAGGGGGCGCACAGATACGCAGTATTTT. It specifies CASSSDRGRTDTQYF. The rearrangement joins TRBV18 to TRBJ2-3, with 10 positions matching TRBD1. CDR1 and CDR2 from the germline V gene are KGHSH and LQKENI. The J segment lost 1 base and the V segment lost 5 bases, leaving 3 bases of the junction unmatched. CDR3 length equals 15 residues.

The chain carries TRBV29-1 and TRBJ1-1; tentative D call: TRBD1 (6 bases). The V gene lost 6 bases and the J gene lost 2 bases, with 13 bases spanning the gap. The CDR3 is 13 residues long. Germline CDR1 SQVTM, CDR2 ANQGSEA. CDR3 sequence (DNA): TGCAGCGTGGACAGTATGGTAAACACTGAAGCTTTCTTT. This translates into CSVDSMVNTEAFF.